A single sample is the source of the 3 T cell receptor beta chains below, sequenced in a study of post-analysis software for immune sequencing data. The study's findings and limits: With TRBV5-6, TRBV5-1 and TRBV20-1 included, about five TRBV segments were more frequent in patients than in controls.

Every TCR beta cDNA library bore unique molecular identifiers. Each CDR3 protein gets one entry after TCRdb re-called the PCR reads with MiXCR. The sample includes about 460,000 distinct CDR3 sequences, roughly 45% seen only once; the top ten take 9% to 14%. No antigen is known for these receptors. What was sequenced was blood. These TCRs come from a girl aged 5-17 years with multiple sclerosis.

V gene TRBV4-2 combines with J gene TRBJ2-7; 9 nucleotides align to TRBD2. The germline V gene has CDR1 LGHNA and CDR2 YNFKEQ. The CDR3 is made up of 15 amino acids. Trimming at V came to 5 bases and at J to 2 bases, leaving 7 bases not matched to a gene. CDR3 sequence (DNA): TGTGCCAGCAGCACCCGACTAGCGGCAACCTACGAGCAGTACTTC. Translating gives CASSTRLAATYEQYF.

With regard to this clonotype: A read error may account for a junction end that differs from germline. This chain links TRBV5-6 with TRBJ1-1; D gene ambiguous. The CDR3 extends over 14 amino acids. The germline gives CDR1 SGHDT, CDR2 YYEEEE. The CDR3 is CANSLAEMNTEAFF. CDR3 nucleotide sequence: TGTGCCAACAGCTTGGCAGAGATGAACACTGAAGCTTTCTTT. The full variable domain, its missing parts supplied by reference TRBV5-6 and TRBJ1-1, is DAGVTQSPTHLIKTRGQQVTLRCSPKSGHDTVSWYQQALGQGPQFIFQYYEEEERQRGNFPDRFSGHQFPNYSSELNVNALLLGDSALYLCANSLAEMNTEAFFGQGTRLTVV.

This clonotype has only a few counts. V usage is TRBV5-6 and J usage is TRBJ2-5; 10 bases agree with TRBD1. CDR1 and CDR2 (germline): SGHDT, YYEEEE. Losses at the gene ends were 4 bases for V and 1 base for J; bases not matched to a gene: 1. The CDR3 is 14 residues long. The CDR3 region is CASSRTGGQETQYF. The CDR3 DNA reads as TGTGCCAGCAGCCGGACAGGGGGCCAAGAGACCCAGTACTTC. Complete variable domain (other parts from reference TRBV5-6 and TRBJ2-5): DAGVTQSPTHLIKTRGQQVTLRCSPKSGHDTVSWYQQALGQGPQFIFQYYEEEERQRGNFPDRFSGHQFPNYSSELNVNALLLGDSALYLCASSRTGGQETQYFGPGTRLLVL.